What follows is one TCR beta chain and its context. The data were taken from a study of blood T cell repertoires in COVID-19. Study information: Samples representing acute and convalescent COVID-19 were sourced from the United States, Italy and Spain.

Assignments of participants to cohorts depended upon their own reported clinical history. Recovered Cohort 3 donors showed two negative PCRs, clearance, or symptom resolution. The authors' processing: Cell counts per sample came from amplifying reference gene primers. Only in-frame clones appear in the TCRdb table, and some are missing; sequencing was by immunoSEQ multiplex PCR. The V and J calls and clone size were taken over from that table, and D and trimming were inferred from the DNA. This table holds 150,000 to 200,000 clones, about nine tenths found once. This clonotype was obtained from a woman between 25 and 40 years old who had recovered from COVID-19. Sample: PBMCs or T cells enriched from blood (not recorded which).

This CDR3 is CASSKQDRGETDTQYF. In DNA, the CDR3 is TGTGCCAGCAGTAAACAGGACAGGGGAGAAACAGATACGCAGTATTTT. The chain uses TRBV2 and TRBJ2-3; 9 bases are shared with TRBD1. The junction had 9 bases not matched to a gene; V was cut back by 5 bases and J by 3 bases. Germline V gene sequence: CDR1 SNHLY, CDR2 FYNNEI. The CDR3 is 16 residues long.